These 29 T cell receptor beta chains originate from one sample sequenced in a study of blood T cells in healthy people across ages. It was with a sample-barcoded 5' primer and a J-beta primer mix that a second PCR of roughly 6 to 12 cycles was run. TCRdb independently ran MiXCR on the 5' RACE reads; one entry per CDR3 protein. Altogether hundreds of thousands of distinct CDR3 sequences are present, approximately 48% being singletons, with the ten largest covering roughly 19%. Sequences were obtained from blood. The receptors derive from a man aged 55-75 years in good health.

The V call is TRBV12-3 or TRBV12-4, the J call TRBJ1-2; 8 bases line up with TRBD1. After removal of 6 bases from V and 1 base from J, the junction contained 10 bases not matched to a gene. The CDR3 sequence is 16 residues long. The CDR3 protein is CASRIYRDRHNYGYTF. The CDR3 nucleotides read TGTGCCAGCAGGATATACCGGGACAGGCATAACTATGGCTACACCTTC.

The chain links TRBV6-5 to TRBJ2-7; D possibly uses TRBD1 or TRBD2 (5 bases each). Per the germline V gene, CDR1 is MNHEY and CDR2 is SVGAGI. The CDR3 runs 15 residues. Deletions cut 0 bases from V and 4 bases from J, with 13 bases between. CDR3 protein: CASSYSFMGEYEQYF. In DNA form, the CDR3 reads TGTGCCAGCAGTTACTCCTTCATGGGGGAGTACGAGCAGTACTTC.

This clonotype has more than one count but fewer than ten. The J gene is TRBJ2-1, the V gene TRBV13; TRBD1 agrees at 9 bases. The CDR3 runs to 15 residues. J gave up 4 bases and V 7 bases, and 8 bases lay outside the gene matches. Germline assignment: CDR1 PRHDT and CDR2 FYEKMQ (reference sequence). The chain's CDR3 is CASTQTGTGYNEQFF. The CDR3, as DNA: TGTGCCAGCACCCAAACCGGGACAGGGTACAATGAGCAGTTCTTC.

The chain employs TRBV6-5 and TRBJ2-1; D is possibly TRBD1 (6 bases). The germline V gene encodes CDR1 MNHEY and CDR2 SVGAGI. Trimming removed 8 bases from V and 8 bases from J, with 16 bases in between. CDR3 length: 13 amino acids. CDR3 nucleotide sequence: TGTGCCAGCTCTCGACCAGGGGTCCATGAGCAGTTCTTC. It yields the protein CASSRPGVHEQFF.

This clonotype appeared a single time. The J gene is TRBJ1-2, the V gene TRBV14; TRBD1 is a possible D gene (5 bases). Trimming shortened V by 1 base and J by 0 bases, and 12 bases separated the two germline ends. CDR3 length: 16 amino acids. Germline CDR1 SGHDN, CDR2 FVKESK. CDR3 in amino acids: CASSQAGVGANYGYTF. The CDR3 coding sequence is TGTGCCAGCAGCCAAGCGGGGGTTGGAGCTAACTATGGCTACACCTTC.

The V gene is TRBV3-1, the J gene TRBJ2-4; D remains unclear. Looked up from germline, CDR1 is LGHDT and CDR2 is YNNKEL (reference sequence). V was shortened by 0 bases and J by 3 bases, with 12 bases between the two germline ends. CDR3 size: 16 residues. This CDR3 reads CASSQDTRSLKNIQYF. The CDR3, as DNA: TGTGCCAGCAGCCAAGATACGCGCTCCCTCAAAAACATTCAGTACTTC.

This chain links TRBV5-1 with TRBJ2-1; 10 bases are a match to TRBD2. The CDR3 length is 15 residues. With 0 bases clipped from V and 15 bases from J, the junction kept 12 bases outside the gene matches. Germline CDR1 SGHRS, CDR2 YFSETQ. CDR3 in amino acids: CASSLVPAGGPPAFF. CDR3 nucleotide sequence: TGCGCCAGCAGCTTGGTTCCAGCGGGGGGGCCCCCAGCGTTCTTC.

The CDR3 DNA reads as TGCGCCAGCAGCCCCTCGACAGGGATCAATGAGCAGTACTTC. Encoded protein: CASSPSTGINEQYF. The chain is built from TRBV10-1 and TRBJ2-5; 7 nucleotides match TRBD1. Germline loops: CDR1 WNHNN, CDR2 SYGVQD (reference sequence). The CDR3 consists of 14 residues. V lost 6 bases and J lost 11; bases outside the gene matches: 15.

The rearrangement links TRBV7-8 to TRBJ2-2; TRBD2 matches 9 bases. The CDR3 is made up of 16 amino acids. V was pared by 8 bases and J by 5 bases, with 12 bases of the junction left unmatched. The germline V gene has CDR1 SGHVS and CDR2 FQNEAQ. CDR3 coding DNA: TGTGCCAGCGACCCGGGACTAGCTATGGGAACCGGGGAGCTGTTTTTT. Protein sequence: CASDPGLAMGTGELFF.

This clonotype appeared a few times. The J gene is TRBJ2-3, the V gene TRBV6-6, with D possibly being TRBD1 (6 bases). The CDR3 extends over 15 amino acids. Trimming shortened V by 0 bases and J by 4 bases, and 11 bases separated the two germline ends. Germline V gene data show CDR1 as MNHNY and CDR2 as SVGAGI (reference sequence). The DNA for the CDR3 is TGTGCCAGCAGTTACTCGGGACACGGATCAGATACGCAGTATTTT. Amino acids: CASSYSGHGSDTQYF.

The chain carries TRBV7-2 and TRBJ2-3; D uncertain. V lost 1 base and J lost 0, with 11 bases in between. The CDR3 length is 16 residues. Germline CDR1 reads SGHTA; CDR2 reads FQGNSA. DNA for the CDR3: TGTGCCAGCAGCTTAGTTCTAGGCCGTAGCACAGATACGCAGTATTTT. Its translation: CASSLVLGRSTDTQYF.

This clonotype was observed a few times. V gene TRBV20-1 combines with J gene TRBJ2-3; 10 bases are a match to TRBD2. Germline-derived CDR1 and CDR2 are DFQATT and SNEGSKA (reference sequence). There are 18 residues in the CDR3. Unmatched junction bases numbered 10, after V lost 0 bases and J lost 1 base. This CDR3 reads CSARDGKRGGLGTDTQYF. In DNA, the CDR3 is TGCAGTGCTAGAGATGGGAAGCGGGGGGGCCTCGGCACAGATACGCAGTATTTT.

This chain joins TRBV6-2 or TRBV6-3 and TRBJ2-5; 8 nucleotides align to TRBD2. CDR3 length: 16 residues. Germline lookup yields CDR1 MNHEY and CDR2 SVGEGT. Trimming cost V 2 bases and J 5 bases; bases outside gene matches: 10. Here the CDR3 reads CASSYPSGGAWETQYF. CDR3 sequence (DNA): TGTGCCAGCAGTTACCCATCCGGGGGGGCCTGGGAGACCCAGTACTTC.

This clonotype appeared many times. CDR3 in amino acids: CASSLPGAETQYF. CDR3 sequence (DNA): TGTGCCAGCAGTTTACCGGGGGCTGAGACCCAGTACTTC. V usage is TRBV12-3 or TRBV12-4 and J usage is TRBJ2-5; D is tentatively TRBD1 or TRBD2 (6 bases each). This CDR3 region has 13 residues. Trimming stripped 2 bases from V and 5 bases from J, with 9 bases between.

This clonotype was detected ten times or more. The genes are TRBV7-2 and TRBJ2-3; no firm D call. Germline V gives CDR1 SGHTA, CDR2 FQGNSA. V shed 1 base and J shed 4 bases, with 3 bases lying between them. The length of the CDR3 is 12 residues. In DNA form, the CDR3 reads TGTGCCAGCAGCTTAGATGCAGATACGCAGTATTTT. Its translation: CASSLDADTQYF.

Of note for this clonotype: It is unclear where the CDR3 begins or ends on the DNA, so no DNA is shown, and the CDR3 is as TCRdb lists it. CDR3 region: CASSTSGFQGSPLHF. The rearrangement joins TRBV27 to TRBJ1-6. The CDR3 has 15 amino acids, counting both end residues. CDR1 and CDR2 from the germline V gene are MNHEY and SMNVEV (reference sequence).

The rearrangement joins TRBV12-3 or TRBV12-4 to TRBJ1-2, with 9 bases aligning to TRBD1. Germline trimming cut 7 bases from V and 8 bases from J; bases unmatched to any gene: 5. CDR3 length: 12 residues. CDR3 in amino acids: CASTETGGGYTF. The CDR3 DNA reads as TGTGCCAGCACCGAGACAGGGGGAGGCTACACCTTC.

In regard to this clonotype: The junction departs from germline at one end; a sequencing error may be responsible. The CDR3: CASSRNNVQFF. The CDR3 DNA is TGTGCCAGCAGCAGGAACAATGTGCAGTTCTTC. The chain uses TRBV12-3 or TRBV12-4 and TRBJ2-1; D unresolved. This CDR3 is built from 11 residues.

CDR3 nucleotides: TGTGCCAGCAGGCGACTCGGTGAACAAGGCTACACCTTC. This codes for CASRRLGEQGYTF. The chain employs TRBV12-3 or TRBV12-4 and TRBJ1-2, with D hard to call. This CDR3 has 13 residues. Trimming took off 6 bases at V and 8 bases at J, with 16 bases between the two ends.

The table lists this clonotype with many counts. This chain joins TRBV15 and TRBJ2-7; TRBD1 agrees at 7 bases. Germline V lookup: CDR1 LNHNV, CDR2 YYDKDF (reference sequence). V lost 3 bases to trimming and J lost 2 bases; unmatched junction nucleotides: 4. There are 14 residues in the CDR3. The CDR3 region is CATSRNRGAYEQYF. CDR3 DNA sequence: TGTGCCACCAGCAGGAACAGGGGAGCCTACGAGCAGTACTTC.

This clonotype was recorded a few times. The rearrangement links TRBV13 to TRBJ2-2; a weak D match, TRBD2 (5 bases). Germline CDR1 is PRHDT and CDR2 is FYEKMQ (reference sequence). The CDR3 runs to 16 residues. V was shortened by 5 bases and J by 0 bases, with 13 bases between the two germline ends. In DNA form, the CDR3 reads TGTGCCAGCAGCCTACTAGTACCTGCGAACACCGGGGAGCTGTTTTTT. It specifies CASSLLVPANTGELFF.

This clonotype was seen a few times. The DNA of the CDR3 is TGCAGTGCTAGAGATCTAGCGGGGGGGCCTTATGAGCAGTTCTTC. This sequence encodes CSARDLAGGPYEQFF. The genes are TRBV20-1 and TRBJ2-1, with 12 bases fitting TRBD2. The CDR3 has 15 amino acids. V was clipped by 0 bases and J by 8 bases; unmatched bases: 5. CDR1 and CDR2 from the germline V gene are DFQATT and SNEGSKA (reference sequence).

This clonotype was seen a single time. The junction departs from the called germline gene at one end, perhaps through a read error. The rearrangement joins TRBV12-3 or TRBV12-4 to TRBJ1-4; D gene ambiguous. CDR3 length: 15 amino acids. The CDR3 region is CTSSPAAWTNEKLFF. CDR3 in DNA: TGTACCAGCAGTCCCGCCGCGTGGACTAATGAAAAACTGTTTTTT.

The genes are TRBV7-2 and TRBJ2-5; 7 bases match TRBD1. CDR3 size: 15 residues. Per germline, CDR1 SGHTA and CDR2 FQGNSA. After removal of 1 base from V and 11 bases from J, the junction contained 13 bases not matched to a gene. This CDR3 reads CASSLGLRQGLVQYF. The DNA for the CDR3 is TGTGCCAGCAGCTTAGGCCTCCGACAGGGTTTGGTGCAGTACTTC.

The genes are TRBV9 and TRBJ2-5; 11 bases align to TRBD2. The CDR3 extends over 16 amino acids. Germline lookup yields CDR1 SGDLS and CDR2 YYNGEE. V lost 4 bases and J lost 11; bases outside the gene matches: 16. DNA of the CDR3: TGTGCCAGCAGCCCCCGGACTAGCGGGTCTTATCAGGAGCAGTACTTC. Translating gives CASSPRTSGSYQEQYF.

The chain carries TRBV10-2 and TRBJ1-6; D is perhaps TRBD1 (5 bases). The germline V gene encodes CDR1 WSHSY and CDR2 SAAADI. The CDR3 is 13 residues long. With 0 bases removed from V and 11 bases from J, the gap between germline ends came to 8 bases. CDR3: CASSESEGAPLHF. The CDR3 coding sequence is TGCGCCAGCAGTGAGTCTGAAGGGGCACCCCTCCACTTT.

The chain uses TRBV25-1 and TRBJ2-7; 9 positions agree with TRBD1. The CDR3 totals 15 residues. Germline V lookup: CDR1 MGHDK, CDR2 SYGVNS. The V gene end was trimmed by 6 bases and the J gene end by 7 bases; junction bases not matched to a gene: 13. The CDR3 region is CASRDSGQGLREQYF. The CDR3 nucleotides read TGTGCCAGCAGAGACTCGGGACAGGGATTGAGGGAGCAGTACTTC.

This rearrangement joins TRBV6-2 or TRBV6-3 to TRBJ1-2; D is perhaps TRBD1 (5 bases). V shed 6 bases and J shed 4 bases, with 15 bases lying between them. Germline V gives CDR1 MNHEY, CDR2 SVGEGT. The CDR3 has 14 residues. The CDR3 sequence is CASRDRTYGYGYTF. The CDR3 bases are TGTGCCAGCAGGGACCGGACATACGGCTATGGCTACACCTTC.

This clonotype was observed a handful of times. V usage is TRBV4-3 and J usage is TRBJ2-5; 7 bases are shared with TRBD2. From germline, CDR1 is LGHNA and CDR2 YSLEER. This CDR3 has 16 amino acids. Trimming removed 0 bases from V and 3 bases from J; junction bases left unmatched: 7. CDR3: CASSQDLTAGKETQYF. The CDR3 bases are TGCGCCAGCAGCCAAGATCTTACAGCGGGGAAAGAGACCCAGTACTTC.